This note documents a single TCR beta chain sequence. The data are from a study of blood T cell repertoires in COVID-19. Whole-study context: Sites in the United States, Italy and Spain provided acute and convalescent COVID-19 samples. T cells, B-cell-depleted T cells, or PBMCs supplied cDNA or gDNA.

Sequencing was performed with immunoSEQ multiplex PCR; in TCRdb, only in-frame clones are kept and a portion is missing. Here the sample spans over 150,000 clones, around three quarters being singletons. V was clipped by 1 base and J by 3 bases, with 13 bases between them. CDR1 and CDR2 from the germline V gene are LGHNA and YNFKEQ. This CDR3 has 15 amino acids. V and J are TRBV4-2 and TRBJ2-7, with D possibly matching TRBD2 (5 bases). The TCR comes from a man in his sixties with acute or convalescent COVID-19. The sequencing input was peripheral blood. Here the CDR3 reads CASSQVHGENYEQYF. The CDR3 region has the DNA TGTGCCAGCAGCCAAGTACATGGGGAGAACTACGAGCAGTACTTC.